The clone carrying this T cell receptor (beta chain) turned up a few times. One end of the junction varies from germline; a read error may be responsible. The record originates from a study of blood T cells in healthy people across ages. This CDR3 has 13 residues. CDR1 and CDR2 from the germline V gene are SQVTM and ANQGSEA. Together with a sample-barcoded 5' primer, a J-beta primer mix was included in a second PCR lasting roughly 6 to 12 cycles. One entry per CDR3 protein, called by TCRdb with MiXCR from the 5' RACE reads. The sample has roughly 1,000,000 distinct CDR3 sequences, 25% seen once. These data also formed part of another study, on T cells of mothers and their children.

The source of this sequence is a girl aged 2 to 10 in good health. The rearrangement uses TRBV29-1 and TRBJ2-7; D is ambiguous. Sequenced sample: blood. The chain's CDR3 is CGVGRPSTYEQYF. In DNA form, the CDR3 reads TGCGGCGTTGGCAGACCTTCAACTTACGAGCAGTACTTC.